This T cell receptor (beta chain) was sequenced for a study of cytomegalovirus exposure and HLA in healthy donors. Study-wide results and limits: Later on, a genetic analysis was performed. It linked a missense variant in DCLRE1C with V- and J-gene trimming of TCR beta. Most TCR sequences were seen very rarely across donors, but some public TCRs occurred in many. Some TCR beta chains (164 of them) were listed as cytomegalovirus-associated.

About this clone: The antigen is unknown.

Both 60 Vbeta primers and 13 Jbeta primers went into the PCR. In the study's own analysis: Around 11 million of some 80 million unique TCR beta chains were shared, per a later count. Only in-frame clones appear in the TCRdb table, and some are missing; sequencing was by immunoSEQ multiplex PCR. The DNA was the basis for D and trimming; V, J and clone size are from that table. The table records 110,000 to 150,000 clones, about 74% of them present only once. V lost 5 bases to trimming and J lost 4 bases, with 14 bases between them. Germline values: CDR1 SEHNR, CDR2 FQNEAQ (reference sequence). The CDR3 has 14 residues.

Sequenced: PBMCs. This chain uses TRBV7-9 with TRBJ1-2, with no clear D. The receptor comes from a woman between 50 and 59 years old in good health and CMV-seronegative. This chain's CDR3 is CASSRTDSPYGYTF. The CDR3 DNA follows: TGTGCCAGCAGCCGGACGGACTCCCCCTATGGCTACACCTTC.